This T cell receptor (beta chain) was captured by sequencing in a study of shared clonotypes between healthy human individuals (dated by TCRdb to the early 2020s). In terms of the full investigation: A few men and a couple of women, aged 18 to 49 years, made up the cohort. Per donor, three plates each were used for CD4 naive and CD4 memory, two for CD8 naive, and one for CD8 memory. To estimate repertoire size and how much clonotype sharing occurs between individuals, the study deeply sequenced the blood TCR repertoires of 4 to 6 healthy adults. To increase sequencing depth and limit assay-specific biases, different laboratories used diverse techniques to prepare libraries and sequence TCR repertoires. Leukapheresis yielded between about 0.94 and 10 billion PBMCs per donor.

Germline trimming amounts to 4 bases on V and 0 bases on J, with 4 as the count of junction bases outside the gene matches. The CDR3 has 14 amino acids, counting the end cysteine and phenylalanine. The DNA shown is the 42-base CDR3, in frame from base 1. CDR1 and CDR2 are drawn from the germline V gene: SGHRS, YFSETQ. Using the deep immunoSEQ assay, multiplex PCR amplified TCR CDR3 regions from genomic DNA. Extracted genomic DNA from each cell subset was spread evenly across all wells of several immunoSEQ 96-well plates, with each plate serving as a replicate. For sorted subsets, each replicate PCR was loaded with approximately 200 ng genomic DNA, equivalent to 30,000 to 35,000 T cell genomes. The purified libraries were quantified using a Qubit 3.0 fluorometer, sized with a Bioanalyzer 2100, and then quantified again using the KAPA Library Quantification kit. A separate single-read 150-cycle Illumina NextSeq 550 flow cell was used to sequence each immunoSEQ 96-well plate. The published analysis was carried out like this. Because only junctional sequences without quality scores were contained in the immunoSEQ output, filtering matching that applied to full-length reads could not be performed. To assign V/J genes and CDR3, sequences were annotated against IMGT germline references using PyIR, a Python wrapper for IgBLAST v1.9. Reads were filtered out if the reads had weak V/J assignments (E-value above 1e-6), no CDR3, stop codons, out-of-frame junctions, or ambiguous translated residues. V3J clonotypes were defined as sequences sharing the same inferred V gene, J gene, and CDR3 amino acid sequence. Percentage overlap between repertoires was computed as shared unique clonotypes divided by the size of the smaller repertoire. Richness of each repertoire was evaluated using RTK rarefaction, the Chao1 estimator, and Recon v2.1 estimates of unobserved clonotypes. Generation probabilities were computed with OLGA for all TCRbeta clonotypes obtained by the gDNA method from a handful of donors. In its TCRdb copy, this immuneACCESS table keeps in-frame sequences only and misses some clones. Where compared with another copy, unresolved V genes explain less than half of these, and the others have no known cause. The V and J calls and the clone size are those of that table, but D and trimming were determined from the DNA. The sample yields roughly 2 million clones; more than 90% were counted once. The ten largest clones add up to 0.13% of the sample.

Donors were healthy HIV-negative adults with no recently reported acute infections or vaccinations. Every donor was a Caucasian adult residing in Nashville, Tennessee, USA. Magnetic negative selection was used to enrich CD4+ T cells, after which naive cells were positively selected on CD45RA and the negative fraction became the memory subset. Blood was obtained by leukapheresis, after which PBMCs were separated by Ficoll-Histopaque density gradient centrifugation and cryopreserved in liquid nitrogen vapor phase. Purity and quantity of every magnetically sorted T cell population were checked by analytical flow cytometry. Genomic DNA was isolated from each sorted fraction and quantified by UV absorbance on a Nanodrop 2000c. About this clone: It lacks a known antigen. No base quality information exists; no much larger clone differs at one position. This same CDR3 is encoded by further DNA sequences in the sample.

Beyond this particular receptor, the publication reports: Incomplete sequencing was indicated by rarefaction of sorted-subset datasets, despite the large sequencing depth. Across several donors, approximately 5% of naive CD4, around 3.3% of naive CD8, approximately 2.5% of memory CD4, and 0.4% to 0.45% of memory CD8 clonotypes were shared. Pairwise subsampling indicated that sequencing depth was expected to affect the degree of clonotype sharing among donors. Only blood was sampled, and tissue TCR repertoires likely differ from those in blood. Higher generation probabilities were observed for clonotypes shared by all four sorted-subset donors than for non-shared clonotypes. Estimated clonotype richness was generally larger for naive than for memory subsets. Because the study included a small number of donors, the genetic and exposure-history diversity represented was limited.

The rearrangement joined TRBV5-1 to TRBJ2-7, with 7 bases matching TRBD1. The origin of this receptor is a man between 18 and 29 years old in good health. The sequenced sample was naive CD4+ T cells sorted from blood. The cell subset or site label here, explained by the study, means: CD45RA+ positively selected. CDR3 region: CASSPRDSSYEQYF. The DNA is as follows: TGCGCCAGCAGCCCACGGGACAGCTCCTACGAGCAGTACTTC.